Presented here are 28 T cell receptor beta chains from one specimen sequenced in a study of shared clonotypes between healthy human individuals. Measured with immunoSEQ multiplex PCR; TCRdb has only the in-frame clones, and not every one. Among about 1.4 million clones listed, roughly 96% were seen once. The sample comprised naive CD4+ T cells sorted from blood. Subset described: CD45RA+ positively selected. The receptors come from a man aged 30-40 years in good health.

This chain uses TRBV5-1 with TRBJ2-1, with 8 bases fitting TRBD1. The CDR3 has 15 residues. Germline-derived CDR1 and CDR2 are SGHRS and YFSETQ. V lost 1 base, J lost 9 bases, and 9 bases stayed unmatched. CDR3 sequence: CASSLKSPGQGEQFF. The CDR3 region has the DNA TGCGCCAGCAGCTTGAAGAGTCCCGGACAGGGTGAGCAGTTCTTC.

The gene calls are TRBV5-1 and TRBJ1-2; 11 positions match TRBD1. Germline CDR1 reads SGHRS; CDR2 reads YFSETQ. The CDR3 extends over 13 amino acids. J gave up 8 bases and V 3 bases, and 3 bases lay outside the gene matches. The CDR3 spells CASSWGQGEGYTF. The DNA for the CDR3 is TGCGCCAGCAGCTGGGGACAGGGGGAAGGCTACACCTTC.

V is TRBV7-9 and J is TRBJ2-7; D is perhaps TRBD2 (6 bases). The V end was cut by 3 bases, the J end by 3 bases, with 12 bases between. The CDR3 runs 14 residues. Germline CDR1 reads SEHNR; CDR2 reads FQNEAQ (reference sequence). The CDR3 DNA follows: TGTGCCAGCAGCTTCGGGGGAATAGGCTACGAGCAGTACTTC. Amino acids: CASSFGGIGYEQYF.

As regards this clone: The germline gene is not matched at one end of the junction; a read error may be the cause. The rearrangement uses TRBV19 and TRBJ2-2; D gene ambiguous. The CDR3 has 12 residues. CDR1 and CDR2 (germline): LNHDA, SQIVND (reference sequence). Written as DNA, the CDR3 is TGTGCCAGCAGTAGAATCGAGGGGGAGCTGTTTTTT. It translates to CASSRIEGELFF. The entire variable domain, with the rest obtained from reference TRBV19 and TRBJ2-2, is as follows: DGGITQSPKYLFRKEGQNVTLSCEQNLNHDAMYWYRQDPGQGLRLIYYSQIVNDFQKGDIAEGYSVSREKKESFPLTVTSAQKNPTAFYLCASSRIEGELFFGEGSRLTVL.

This chain joins TRBV5-6 and TRBJ2-7, with unresolved D. With 4 bases removed from V and 3 bases from J, the gap between germline ends came to 11 bases. CDR1 and CDR2 from the germline V gene are SGHDT and YYEEEE. The CDR3 extends over 13 amino acids. CDR3 bases: TGTGCCAGCAGCCCCGATCCCAACTACGAGCAGTACTTC. Translation gives CASSPDPNYEQYF.

The chain combines TRBV7-9 with TRBJ2-5; 13 bases are shared with TRBD2. With 3 bases clipped from V and 2 bases from J, the junction kept 6 bases outside the gene matches. CDR1 is SEHNR, CDR2 FQNEAQ, per germline (reference sequence). The CDR3 totals 17 residues. The CDR3 spells CASSFRLAGGLQETQYF. The CDR3 bases are TGTGCCAGCAGCTTCAGACTAGCGGGAGGACTACAAGAGACCCAGTACTTC.

The chain joins TRBV6-5 to TRBJ2-7, with 10 bases matching TRBD1. Trimming cost V 5 bases and J 3 bases; bases outside gene matches: 4. This CDR3 region has 14 residues. The germline V gene encodes CDR1 MNHEY and CDR2 SVGAGI. The CDR3, as DNA: TGTGCCAGCAGTCCCTGGACAGGGGGCTACGAGCAGTACTTC. Protein sequence: CASSPWTGGYEQYF.

The chain joins TRBV30 to TRBJ2-1; TRBD1 is a possible D gene (6 bases). CDR3 length: 14 residues. Trimming removed 4 bases at V and 7 bases at J, with 17 bases between. Germline lookup yields CDR1 GTSNPN and CDR2 SVGIG (reference sequence). The CDR3 reads CAWTLTGPGNEQFF. CDR3 DNA sequence: TGTGCCTGGACGCTTACAGGGCCGGGGAATGAGCAGTTCTTC.

This chain uses TRBV7-2 with TRBJ2-4; no definite D call. The CDR3 totals 17 residues. Trimming stripped 2 bases from V and 0 bases from J, with 14 bases between. Germline V gives CDR1 SGHTA, CDR2 FQGNSA. The CDR3 bases are TGTGCCAGCAGCTTAATGTCGAGAAGAGGAGCCAAAAACATTCAGTACTTC. This gives the protein CASSLMSRRGAKNIQYF.

The rearrangement uses TRBV28 and TRBJ1-2, with a tentative D call TRBD1 (5 bases). CDR3 length: 11 amino acids. CDR1 is MDHEN, CDR2 SYDVKM, per germline. Trimming took 5 bases from V and 10 from J, leaving 11 bases between them. CDR3 region: CASSQDIFYTF. The DNA for the CDR3 is TGTGCCAGCAGTCAGGACATTTTCTACACCTTC.

The CDR3 nucleotides read TGTGCCAGCAGTGAAAGTTGGGGCAGCACAGATACGCAGTATTTT. It encodes CASSESWGSTDTQYF. The V and J genes are TRBV27 and TRBJ2-3, with D possibly TRBD1 on 5 matching bases. Germline V gives CDR1 MNHEY, CDR2 SMNVEV (reference sequence). There are 15 residues in the CDR3. V shed 5 bases and J shed 0 bases, with 12 bases lying between them.

The genes are TRBV19 and TRBJ2-1; 10 nucleotides match TRBD2. The trim removed 5 bases at V and 3 bases at J, leaving 7 bases unmatched. Germline CDR1 LNHDA, CDR2 SQIVND (reference sequence). This CDR3 is 16 amino acids long. The DNA for the CDR3 is TGTGCCAGTAGTGTTCTAGCGGGAGCCTTCTACAATGAGCAGTTCTTC. It encodes CASSVLAGAFYNEQFF.

The chain couples TRBV10-3 to TRBJ2-7, with D unclear. Germline assignment: CDR1 ENHRY and CDR2 SYGVKD. V lost 4 bases and J lost 6, with 10 bases in between. The CDR3 has 12 amino acids. In DNA form, the CDR3 reads TGTGCCATCAGTGCCTTCCGTTCCGAGCAGTACTTC. Translation gives CAISAFRSEQYF.

A word on this clone: Other DNA variants within this sample encode the same CDR3. The chain couples TRBV5-6 to TRBJ1-5; D is unresolved. V lost 2 bases and J lost 0, with 6 bases in between. The CDR3 has 14 amino acids. Per the germline V gene, CDR1 is SGHDT and CDR2 is YYEEEE. This CDR3 is CASSLGPSNQPQHF. The CDR3 DNA reads TGTGCCAGCAGCTTAGGACCTAGCAATCAGCCCCAGCATTTT.

The chain recombines TRBV18 with TRBJ2-7; D uncertain. Germline assignment: CDR1 KGHSH and CDR2 LQKENI. Deletions cut 1 base from V and 2 bases from J, with 9 bases between. The CDR3 is made up of 14 amino acids. CDR3 sequence reads: CASSPRSTPYEQYF. In DNA, the CDR3 is TGTGCCAGCTCACCACGCTCGACACCCTACGAGCAGTACTTC.

This rearrangement joins TRBV20-1 to TRBJ2-7; D may be TRBD2 (6 bases). The V end lost 5 bases, the J end lost 9 bases, and 14 bases lay between the germline ends. The CDR3 totals 11 residues. Germline V gene sequence: CDR1 DFQATT, CDR2 SNEGSKA (reference sequence). CDR3 nucleotides: TGCAGTGCTTGGGACTCCCCATGGCAGTACTTC. This encodes CSAWDSPWQYF.

V and J are TRBV2 and TRBJ2-1; TRBD2 agrees at 10 bases. Germline V CDR1 and CDR2: SNHLY, FYNNEI. V dropped 10 bases and J dropped 3; count of bases not matched to a gene: 3. The CDR3 is made up of 13 amino acids. This chain's CDR3 is CATRTSGYNEQFF. The CDR3 bases are TGTGCCACAAGGACTAGCGGCTACAATGAGCAGTTCTTC.

The gene calls are TRBV7-2 and TRBJ1-3; D unclear. CDR3 length: 18 amino acids. Deletions cut 0 bases from V and 0 bases from J, with 15 bases between. CDR1 is SGHTA, CDR2 FQGNSA, per germline. CDR3 DNA sequence: TGTGCCAGCAGCTTAGCAGGGCCCAATCGGCTCTCTGGAAACACCATATATTTT. It codes for CASSLAGPNRLSGNTIYF.

The chain employs TRBV28 and TRBJ2-1; 10 bases are a match to TRBD2. The V segment lost 3 bases and the J segment 6 bases; nucleotides outside the gene matches: 17. The CDR3 is made up of 19 amino acids. Germline loops: CDR1 MDHEN, CDR2 SYDVKM. CDR3 coding DNA: TGTGCCAGCAGTTTTTCAACTAGCGGGAAGGTCGGGTATGGCAATGAGCAGTTCTTC. It yields the protein CASSFSTSGKVGYGNEQFF.

To note about this clone: Different DNA sequences within this sample yield the same CDR3. J is TRBJ2-1 and V is TRBV11-2; D unclear. Germline lookup yields CDR1 SGHAT and CDR2 FQNNGV. This CDR3 has 13 residues. V was trimmed by 1 base and J by 4 bases, leaving 5 bases between them. CDR3 DNA sequence: TGTGCCAGCAGCTTAGTCGGATACAATGAGCAGTTCTTC. This translates into CASSLVGYNEQFF.

V gene TRBV18 combines with J gene TRBJ1-5; a possible D gene is TRBD1 (5 bases). The CDR3 has 18 amino acids. V dropped 1 base and J dropped 0 bases, with 16 bases sitting between them. Germline-derived CDR1 and CDR2 are KGHSH and LQKENI. The CDR3 DNA is TGTGCCAGCTCACCACTGGGGCTAACGGCTAATAGCAATCAGCCCCAGCATTTT. As protein: CASSPLGLTANSNQPQHF.

This clone came up once. The identical CDR3 is also encoded by other nucleotide sequences in the sample. The V gene is TRBV6-1, the J gene TRBJ1-2, with D unresolved. Trimming stripped 3 bases from V and 4 bases from J, with 9 bases between. The CDR3 runs to 13 residues. Germline CDR1 is MNHNS and CDR2 is SASEGT. CDR3 nucleotides: TGTGCCAGCAGTGAGAGCGGCCTCTATGGCTACACCTTC. Amino acid sequence: CASSESGLYGYTF.

The gene calls are TRBV5-1 and TRBJ2-7, with 7 bases matching TRBD1. Germline-derived CDR1 and CDR2 are SGHRS and YFSETQ. CDR3 length: 15 residues. V shed 4 bases and J 4 bases; nucleotides not matched to a gene: 11. CDR3 amino acids: CASSPSGGRQYEQYF. DNA of the CDR3: TGCGCCAGCAGCCCCTCAGGGGGAAGACAGTACGAGCAGTACTTC.

In this sample, this clone turned up once. This sequence joins TRBV2 and TRBJ2-2; 9 bases line up with TRBD2. Germline V gene sequence: CDR1 SNHLY, CDR2 FYNNEI. Trimming cost V 9 bases and J 1 base; bases outside gene matches: 6. The CDR3 runs 15 residues. The CDR3, as DNA: TGTGCCAGTAGTAGCGGGAGAGTGAACACCGGGGAGCTGTTTTTT. It translates to CASSSGRVNTGELFF.

The V and J genes are TRBV7-9 and TRBJ1-4; D is unclear. Trimming stripped 5 bases from V and 4 bases from J, with 11 bases between. The CDR3 length is 14 residues. From germline, CDR1 is SEHNR and CDR2 FQNEAQ (reference sequence). The CDR3 coding sequence is TGTGCCAGCAGCCCCGGCGCGGTTAATGAAAAACTGTTTTTT. Its translation: CASSPGAVNEKLFF.

The V call is TRBV7-2, the J call TRBJ2-2, with TRBD1 matching 7 bases. V gave up 5 bases and J gave up 3 bases; unmatched junction bases: 6. The CDR3 contains 15 residues. Germline CDR1 SGHTA, CDR2 FQGNSA. CDR3 in amino acids: CASSRRDRHTGELFF. The CDR3, as DNA: TGTGCCAGCAGCCGCCGGGACAGACACACCGGGGAGCTGTTTTTT.

The chain is built from TRBV18 and TRBJ1-1; possible D gene TRBD1, 6 bases. The CDR3 loop spans 15 amino acids. Germline CDR1 and CDR2: KGHSH and LQKENI. V lost 0 bases and J lost 1, with 9 bases in between. The CDR3 spells CASSPPGAPNTEAFF. In DNA form, the CDR3 reads TGTGCCAGCTCACCACCGGGGGCCCCGAACACTGAAGCTTTCTTT.

V gene TRBV9 combines with J gene TRBJ2-3, with D perhaps TRBD1 (5 bases). Germline CDR1 reads SGDLS; CDR2 reads YYNGEE. The V gene lost 2 bases and the J gene lost 2 bases, with 9 bases spanning the gap. The CDR3 has 14 amino acids. CDR3 DNA: TGTGCCAGCAGCGTCGGACAAAACACAGATACGCAGTATTTT. This translates into CASSVGQNTDTQYF.